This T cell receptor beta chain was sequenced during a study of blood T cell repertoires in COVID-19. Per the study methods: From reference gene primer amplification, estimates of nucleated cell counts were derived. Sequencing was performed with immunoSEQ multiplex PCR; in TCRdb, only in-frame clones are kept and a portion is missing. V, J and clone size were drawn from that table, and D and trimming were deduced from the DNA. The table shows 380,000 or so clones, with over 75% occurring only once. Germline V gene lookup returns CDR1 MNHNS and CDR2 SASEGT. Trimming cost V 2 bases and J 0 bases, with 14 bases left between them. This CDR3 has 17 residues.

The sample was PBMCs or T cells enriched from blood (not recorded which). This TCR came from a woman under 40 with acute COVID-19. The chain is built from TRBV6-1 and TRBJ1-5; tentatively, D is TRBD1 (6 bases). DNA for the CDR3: TGTGCCAGCAGTGAACATCCCAGGGGAGTTAGCAATCAGCCCCAGCATTTT. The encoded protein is CASSEHPRGVSNQPQHF.